The sequence of this T cell receptor (beta chain) was determined in a study of shared T cell receptors in the human thymus (dated by TCRdb to the early 2020s). Some background on the complete study: The study investigated the way shared, self-reactive T-cell receptor alpha chains are produced in the human thymus.

The library was made by the immunoSEQ multiplex PCR assay. TCRdb stores this immuneACCESS table with in-frame sequences only. Part of the clones is absent; in the studies checked, under half of the shortfall reflects unresolved V genes, and no reason is known for the rest. The sample table contains some 700,000 clones; only one count was recorded for approximately 88% of them. The ten largest clones take up about 0.01% of the sample. The germline V gene gives CDR1 as SGHVS and CDR2 as FNYEAQ. The CDR3 spans 14 residues, from the cysteine through the phenylalanine. The CDR3 DNA has 42 bases and is translated from base 1. V and J are truncated by 4 bases and 3 bases respectively, leaving an intervening sequence of 10 bases. The count of this clone is one. Its specific antigen is unknown. Nothing much larger sits one base from this clone, and base qualities are not available. The sample was also linked to a second study, of human thymus T cells. Drawing on the second study: In Finland, the donors were immunologically healthy infants who were having open corrective cardiac surgery for congenital heart defects. The thymus tissue came from surgical resects taken out during corrective cardiac surgery. Usage of V and J gene segments appeared to be biased in both the thymic and the peripheral blood repertoires. The related research found that thymic TCR repertoires overlapped highly between unrelated individuals. The study characterized TCR alpha and beta repertoires from under 10 infant thymus samples and a few related peripheral blood samples. The cohort included about 6 male and a couple of female infants, with donor ages spanning 7 to 244 days. Thymocytes were released mechanically from tissue and stored at -70 °C as pellets of about 10-34 million cells. A QIAsymphony instrument was used to extract genomic DNA from frozen cell pellets. TCRB and TCRAD loci were amplified from a standardized quantity of quality-controlled genomic DNA using the immunoSEQ multiplex PCR assay. The amplicons spanned the V(D)J region and were long enough to cover the CDR3 and allow V and J genes to be identified. The commercial immunoSEQ service was used to sequence amplicons on an Illumina platform. Primer bias and sequencing errors were corrected as previously described, and TCRAD and TCRB definitions were based on the IMGT database. The repertoires were analysed using immunoSEQ Analyzer 3.0 and VDJTools for basic statistics, V/J segment usage, diversity estimates, rarefaction and pairwise overlap. Diversity was estimated using the Chao1, ChaoE, Efron-Thisted, Shannon and inverse Simpson indices, and was also estimated on datasets down-sampled to the size of the smallest sample. Repertoire overlap was determined by strict matching of CDR3 nucleotide sequence, V gene and J gene, and Jaccard-based multidimensional scaling clustering was applied. On average, thymus samples yielded approximately 780,000 unique TCRB clonotypes, whereas blood samples yielded around 88,000.

The V gene is TRBV7-6 and the J gene is TRBJ2-1; TRBD2 might be the D gene, on 6 matching bases. The material sequenced was thymocytes. The origin of this receptor is a boy in the first two years of life with a congenital heart defect. Donor details come from another sample of the same person, matched by shared clones. The nucleotide sequence is given as TGTGCCAGCAGCTACGGGGACTTCTACAATGAGCAGTTCTTC. Translated, this gives CASSYGDFYNEQFF.